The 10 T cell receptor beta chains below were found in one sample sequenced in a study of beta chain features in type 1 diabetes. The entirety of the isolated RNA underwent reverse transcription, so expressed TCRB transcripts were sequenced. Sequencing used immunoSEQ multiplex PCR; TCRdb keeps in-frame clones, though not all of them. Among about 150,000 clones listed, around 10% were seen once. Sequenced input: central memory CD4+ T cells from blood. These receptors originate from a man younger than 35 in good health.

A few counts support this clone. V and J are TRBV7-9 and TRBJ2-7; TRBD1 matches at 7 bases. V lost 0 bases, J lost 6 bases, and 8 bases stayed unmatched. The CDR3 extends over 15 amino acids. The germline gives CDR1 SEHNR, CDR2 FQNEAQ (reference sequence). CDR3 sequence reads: CASSLAKGALGEQYF. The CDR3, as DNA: TGTGCCAGCAGCTTAGCGAAGGGGGCTTTGGGCGAGCAGTACTTC. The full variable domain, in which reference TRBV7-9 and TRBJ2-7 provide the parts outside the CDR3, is DTGVSQNPRHKITKRGQNVTFRCDPISEHNRLYWYRQTLGQGPEFLTYFQNEAQLEKSRLLSDRFSAERPKGSFSTLEIQRTEQGDSAMYLCASSLAKGALGEQYFGPGTRLTVT.

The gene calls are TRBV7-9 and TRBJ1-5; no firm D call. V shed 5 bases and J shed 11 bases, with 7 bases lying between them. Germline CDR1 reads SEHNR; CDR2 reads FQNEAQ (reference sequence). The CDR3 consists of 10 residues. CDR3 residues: CASSHSAQHF. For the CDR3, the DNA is TGTGCCAGCAGCCACTCTGCCCAGCATTTT.

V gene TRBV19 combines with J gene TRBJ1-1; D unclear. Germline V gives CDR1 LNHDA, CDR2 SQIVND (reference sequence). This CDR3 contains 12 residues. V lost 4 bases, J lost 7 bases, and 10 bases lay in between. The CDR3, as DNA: TGTGCCAGTAGTAGTGGTTTCCGTGAAGCTTTCTTT. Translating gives CASSSGFREAFF.

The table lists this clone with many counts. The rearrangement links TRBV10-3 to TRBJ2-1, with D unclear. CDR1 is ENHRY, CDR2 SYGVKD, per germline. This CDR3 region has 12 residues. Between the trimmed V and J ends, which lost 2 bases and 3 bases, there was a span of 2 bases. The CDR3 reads CAISEGYNEQFF. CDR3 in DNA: TGTGCCATCAGTGAGGGCTACAATGAGCAGTTCTTC.

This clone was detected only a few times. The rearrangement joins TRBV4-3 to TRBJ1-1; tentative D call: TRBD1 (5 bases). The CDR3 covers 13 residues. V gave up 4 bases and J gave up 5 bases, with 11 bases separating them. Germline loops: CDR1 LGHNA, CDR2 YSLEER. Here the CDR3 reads CASSLVGGTEAFF. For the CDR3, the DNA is TGCGCCAGCAGCCTTGTCGGGGGAACTGAAGCTTTCTTT.

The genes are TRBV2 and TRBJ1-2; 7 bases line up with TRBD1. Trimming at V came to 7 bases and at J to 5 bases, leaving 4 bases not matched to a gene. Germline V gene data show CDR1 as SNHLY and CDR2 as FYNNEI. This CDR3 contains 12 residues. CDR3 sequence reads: CASTGQEYGYTF. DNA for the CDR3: TGTGCCAGCACCGGACAGGAATATGGCTACACCTTC.

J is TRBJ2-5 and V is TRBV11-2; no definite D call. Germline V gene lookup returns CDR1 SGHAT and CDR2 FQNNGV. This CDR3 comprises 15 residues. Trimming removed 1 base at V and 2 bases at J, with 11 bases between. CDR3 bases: TGTGCCAGCAGCTTAGGGGCGAGCGAACAAGAGACCCAGTACTTC. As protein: CASSLGASEQETQYF. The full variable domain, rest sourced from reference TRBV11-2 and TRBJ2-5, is EAGVAQSPRYKIIEKRQSVAFWCNPISGHATLYWYQQILGQGPKLLIQFQNNGVVDDSQLPKDRFSAERLKGVDSTLKIQPAKLEDSAVYLCASSLGASEQETQYFGPGTRLLVL.

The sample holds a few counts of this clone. CDR3 in DNA: TGTGCCAGCTCCTCACAGCGGGGGACTCAAGAGACCCAGTACTTC. Translated: CASSSQRGTQETQYF. The genes are TRBV18 and TRBJ2-5, with 8 positions matching TRBD2. Germline V lookup: CDR1 KGHSH, CDR2 LQKENI. This CDR3 spans 15 amino acids. The J segment lost 2 bases and the V segment lost 6 bases, leaving 8 bases of the junction unmatched.

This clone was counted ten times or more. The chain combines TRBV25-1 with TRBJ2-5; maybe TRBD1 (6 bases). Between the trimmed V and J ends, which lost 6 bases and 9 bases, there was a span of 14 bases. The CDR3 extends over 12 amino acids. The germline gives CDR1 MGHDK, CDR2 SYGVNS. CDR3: CASSTGLMSQYF. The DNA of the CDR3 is TGTGCCAGCAGCACAGGGTTAATGTCCCAGTACTTC. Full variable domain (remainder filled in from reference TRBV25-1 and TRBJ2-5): EADIYQTPRYLVIGTGKKITLECSQTMGHDKMYWYQQDPGMELHLIHYSYGVNSTEKGDLSSESTVSRIRTEHFPLTLESARPSHTSQYLCASSTGLMSQYFGPGTRLLVL.

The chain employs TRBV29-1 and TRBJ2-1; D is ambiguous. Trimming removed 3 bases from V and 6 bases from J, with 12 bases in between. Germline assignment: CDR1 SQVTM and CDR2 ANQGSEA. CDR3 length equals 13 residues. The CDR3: CSVDPGHTNEQFF. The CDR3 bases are TGCAGCGTTGATCCAGGCCACACCAATGAGCAGTTCTTC.